This entry concerns a single T cell receptor (beta chain). This clonotype was found a few times. Its antigen remains unidentified. The sample holds no much larger clone one base away, and base qualities are not on file. At the junction V is shortened by 3 bases and J by 7 bases, with 9 bases in between. The CDR3, cysteine through phenylalanine, is 12 amino acids long. Of the read, only the CDR3 DNA is kept; its 36 bases are in frame from base 1. The germline V gene gives CDR1 as KGHSH and CDR2 as LQKENI. To prepare the library, RACE was applied. Sequencing relied on a NextSeq 500. During library preparation, unique molecular identifiers were attached to individual cDNA molecules so that TCRs could be counted quantitatively and reproducibly. Both TCR alpha and TCR beta chains were sequenced from each blood RNA sample. The study's own analysis went as follows. The median number of TCRs per sample was approximately 98,000, ranging from 23,224 to 690,600. V, J and CDR3 annotation of the TCR reads was carried out using the Decombinator software suite. For PS versus PT1 abundance plots, all samples were subsampled to the same number of TCRs (28,000). Expanded TCRs were defined as absent before sensitization and observed at least eight times at the 2-week time point. TCRdb cleaned the public reads at Q25 with fastp, built clones with MiXCR and kept in-frame beta chains. Entries are consolidated by CDR3 protein sequence, retaining the most common genes and DNA. It is TCRdb's table, rather than the study itself, that gives the V and J calls and clone size. For this sample the table gives about 110,000 distinct CDR3 sequences, of which 12% were detected only once. The ten largest make up over 1.5% of the sample.

This record belongs to a study of human T cells and chemical hapten exposure (dated by TCRdb to the early 2020s). Study-wide context: For sensitization, 2% DPC in acetone was applied to a 2 cm by 2 cm area of upper inner arm skin. This study followed changes in the peripheral blood TCR repertoire in vivo during primary and secondary sensitization of alopecia patients to the hapten diphenylcyclopropenone (DPC). About 30 alopecia patients provided blood for TCR sequencing at one to four time points (pre-sensitization, 2, 6 and 24 weeks). Libraries were combined into a pool for sequencing, and differences in TCR yield between samples came mainly from small differences in library volumes within the pool. Most of the patients in the cohort were female, and the cohort covered alopecia areata with under or over 50% scalp involvement, alopecia totalis and alopecia universalis. Patch testing was done on the upper back using Finn chambers containing 0.01% DPC, and results were scored after 6 days according to International Contact Dermatitis Research Group standards. Weekly therapeutic DPC doses were additionally applied to the scalp of patients throughout the approximately 24-week study period. Patient blood was sampled pre-sensitization (week 0) and at 2, 6 and about 24 weeks after DPC sensitization. Broader findings and caveats from the paper: After repeated subsampling, changes were observed in the strength of the expansion versus patch-test correlation and in the threshold at which the correlation became significant. The number of PT1 expanded TCRs positively correlated with patch test score, significant at thresholds 8, 16 and 32 but not 4. All patients had alopecia, a presumed autoimmune disease, so their immune response might differ from that of healthy individuals. DPC sensitization did not change how many TCRs were above 1 in 1000 frequency, and no evidence was found of alterations in global repertoire structure. Compared with pre-sensitization or healthy control sets, expanded TCRs formed significantly more large CDR3 similarity clusters, which is consistent with antigen-driven responses.

Reading the label with the study, this specimen's time point is: pre-sensitization, week 0. The sample's treatment or condition label, decoded: therapeutic diphenylcyclopropenone sensitization with weekly scalp DPC. At every patch-test visit, the blood draw took place before the patch test was put on. Patients were considered eligible if aged 18 to 70, diagnosed with alopecia and deemed suitable for DPC therapy, and patients were excluded if pregnant. Total RNA was isolated from unfractionated whole blood collected in Tempus Blood RNA tubes. This sample comprised whole blood, obtained in connection with sensitization to the hapten diphenylcyclopropenone (DPC). Recombination linked TRBV18 to TRBJ1-2; TRBD1 could be the D gene, as 6 bases match. The sequence derives from a woman aged 45-65 years with alopecia areata. Some clones in this sample may be carry-over from other donors' samples. The CDR3 loop reads CASSPDRRGYTF. The bases are TGTGCCAGCTCACCTGACAGGCGTGGCTACACCTTC.